The 13 T cell receptor beta chains reported below all come from one sample, sequenced in a study of blood T cell repertoires in COVID-19 (TCRdb year 2020). Receptors were amplified or captured by the immunoSEQ multiplex PCR assay. In TCRdb, the immuneACCESS table is reduced to in-frame sequences with V and J assigned. These tables do not hold every clone; where another copy was compared, an unresolved V gene accounts for under half, and the others remain unexplained. The sample table records about 250,000 clones; about four fifths of these occur just once. The top ten clonotypes cover about 10% of the sample. The sequenced material came from peripheral blood. These receptors were collected from a man older than 75 with acute or convalescent COVID-19.

CDR3 residues: CATRDRGVNQPQHF. DNA of the CDR3: TGTGCCACAAGGGACAGGGGGGTCAATCAGCCCCAGCATTTT. The rearrangement joins TRBV24-1 to TRBJ1-5; 11 bases align to TRBD1. The CDR3 has 14 amino acids. Germline trimming cut 10 bases from V and 3 bases from J; bases unmatched to any gene: 4. Germline CDR1 is KGHDR and CDR2 is SFDVKD.

J is TRBJ1-5 and V is TRBV19; tentatively, D is TRBD1 (5 bases). CDR1 is LNHDA and CDR2 is SQIVND in the germline V gene (reference sequence). The V end was cut by 5 bases, the J end by 3 bases, with 14 bases between. The CDR3 has 15 residues. The CDR3 DNA reads TGTGCCAGTAGTCTCCGCGGGGGTACCAATCAGCCCCAGCATTTT. This sequence encodes CASSLRGGTNQPQHF. Based on the CDR3 plus reference TRBV19 and TRBJ1-5, the full variable domain is DGGITQSPKYLFRKEGQNVTLSCEQNLNHDAMYWYRQDPGQGLRLIYYSQIVNDFQKGDIAEGYSVSREKKESFPLTVTSAQKNPTAFYLCASSLRGGTNQPQHFGDGTRLSIL.

The chain employs TRBV5-1 and TRBJ2-1, with 8 bases matching TRBD1. The CDR3 is made up of 15 amino acids. The germline CDR1 and CDR2 sequences are SGHRS and YFSETQ. J was trimmed by 3 bases and V by 4 bases; bases with no gene match: 6. The CDR3 loop is CASSVPGQVYNEQFF. CDR3 sequence (DNA): TGCGCCAGCAGCGTTCCGGGACAGGTCTACAATGAGCAGTTCTTC.

The V gene is TRBV7-9, the J gene TRBJ2-1; 8 bases are a match to TRBD1. Germline CDR1 and CDR2: SEHNR and FQNEAQ (reference sequence). Trimming cost V 5 bases and J 2 bases; bases outside gene matches: 8. The CDR3 loop spans 16 amino acids. In nucleotides, the CDR3 is TGTGCCAGCAGCCTAGGGACAGGCGCGCCCTACAATGAGCAGTTCTTC. This codes for CASSLGTGAPYNEQFF.

This clone was counted between two and nine times. The rearrangement uses TRBV7-6 and TRBJ2-5, with D possibly matching TRBD1 (5 bases). The CDR3 has 13 amino acids. Germline values: CDR1 SGHVS, CDR2 FNYEAQ. Trimming left V 6 bases short and J 5 bases short, with 13 bases between. The CDR3 reads CASRLSGFETQYF. The CDR3 DNA reads TGTGCCAGCAGACTGTCAGGGTTTGAGACCCAGTACTTC.

This clone has only a few counts. V gene TRBV7-8 combines with J gene TRBJ1-5; no clear D. The germline V and J ends were trimmed by 2 bases and 5 bases, with 7 bases remaining between them. The CDR3 is 13 residues long. Per germline, CDR1 SGHVS and CDR2 FQNEAQ. DNA of the CDR3: TGTGCCAGCAGCTTACTGAGGGATCAGCCCCAGCATTTT. Protein product: CASSLLRDQPQHF.

The gene calls are TRBV4-1 and TRBJ2-6; D perhaps matches TRBD2 (6 bases). With 0 bases removed from V and 2 bases from J, the gap between germline ends came to 8 bases. The CDR3 sequence is 16 residues long. CDR1 and CDR2 from the germline V gene are MGHRA and YSYEKL. This CDR3 reads CASSQDPGAGANVLTF. DNA of the CDR3: TGCGCCAGCAGCCAAGATCCGGGGGCTGGGGCCAACGTCCTGACTTTC.

This clone was seen a few times. The genes are TRBV12-5 and TRBJ1-2, with no clear D. The CDR3 has 15 amino acids. Trimming cost V 1 base and J 0 bases, with 9 bases left between them. Germline V gives CDR1 LGHNT, CDR2 FRNRAP. The DNA of the CDR3 is TGTGCTAGTGGTTTGGGGCCCGGGGCTAACTATGGCTACACCTTC. Amino acids: CASGLGPGANYGYTF.

The chain links TRBV24-1 to TRBJ2-7; 11 positions agree with TRBD1. The CDR3 loop spans 16 amino acids. J lost 7 bases, V lost 4 bases, and 11 bases had no gene match. Germline V gene sequence: CDR1 KGHDR, CDR2 SFDVKD. The CDR3 sequence is CATSEPGQGAMGEQYF. In DNA, the CDR3 is TGTGCCACCAGTGAGCCCGGACAGGGGGCGATGGGGGAGCAGTACTTC.

The V and J genes are TRBV14 and TRBJ1-4; 8 bases agree with TRBD1. The CDR3 is made up of 16 amino acids. From germline, CDR1 is SGHDN and CDR2 FVKESK. The junction had 16 bases not matched to a gene; V was cut back by 1 base and J by 15 bases. The CDR3 DNA reads TGTGCCAGCAGCCAAGTGAGGACAGGGAAGCCATATATGTTGTTTTTT. This gives the protein CASSQVRTGKPYMLFF. The variable domain in full, completed from reference TRBV14 and TRBJ1-4, reads EAGVTQFPSHSVIEKGQTVTLRCDPISGHDNLYWYRRVMGKEIKFLLHFVKESKQDESGMPNNRFLAERTGGTYSTLKVQPAELEDSGVYFCASSQVRTGKPYMLFFGSGTQLSVL.

The chain is built from TRBV19 and TRBJ2-5; D might be TRBD2 (5 bases). Trimming stripped 5 bases from V and 4 bases from J, with 17 bases between. CDR3 size: 15 residues. Germline CDR1 and CDR2: LNHDA and SQIVND (reference sequence). The CDR3 spells CASSARRVGVETQYF. The DNA for the CDR3 is TGTGCCAGTAGTGCCCGGCGGGTTGGGGTAGAGACCCAGTACTTC.

This clone came up a few times. V is TRBV30 and J is TRBJ2-7, with D possibly matching TRBD1 (6 bases). Germline-derived CDR1 and CDR2 are GTSNPN and SVGIG (reference sequence). This CDR3 comprises 14 residues. The V end lost 0 bases, the J end lost 3 bases, and 12 bases lay between the germline ends. CDR3 sequence: CAWSVKDSLYEQYF. DNA for the CDR3: TGTGCCTGGAGTGTAAAGGACAGCCTCTACGAGCAGTACTTC. Variable domain in full (rest from reference TRBV30 and TRBJ2-7): SQTIHQWPATLVQPVGSPLSLECTVEGTSNPNLYWYRQAAGRGLQLLFYSVGIGQISSEVPQNLSASRPQDRQFILSSKKLLLSDSGFYLCAWSVKDSLYEQYFGPGTRLTVT.

CDR3 sequence: CASSRTGWEKQGGRSPLHF. CDR3 sequence (DNA): TGCGCCAGCAGCCGAACAGGGTGGGAGAAACAGGGGGGCCGGTCACCCCTCCACTTT. The chain has TRBV5-1 and TRBJ1-6; TRBD1 matches 8 bases. Germline CDR1 is SGHRS and CDR2 is YFSETQ. This CDR3 is built from 19 residues. The junction had 22 bases not matched to a gene; V was cut back by 4 bases and J by 10 bases.